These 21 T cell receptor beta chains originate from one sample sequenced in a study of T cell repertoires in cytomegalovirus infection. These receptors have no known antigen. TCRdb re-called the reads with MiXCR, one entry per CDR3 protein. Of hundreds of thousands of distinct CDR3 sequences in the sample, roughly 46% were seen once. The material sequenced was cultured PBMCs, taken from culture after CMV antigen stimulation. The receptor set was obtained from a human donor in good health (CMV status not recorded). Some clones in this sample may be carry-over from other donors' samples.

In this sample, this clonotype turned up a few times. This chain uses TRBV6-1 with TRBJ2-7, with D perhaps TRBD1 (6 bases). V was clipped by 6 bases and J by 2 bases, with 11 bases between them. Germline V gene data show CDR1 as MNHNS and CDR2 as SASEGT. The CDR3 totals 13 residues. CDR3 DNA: TGTGCCAGCAGAGCTACAGGGCCCTACGAGCAGTACTTC. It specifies CASRATGPYEQYF.

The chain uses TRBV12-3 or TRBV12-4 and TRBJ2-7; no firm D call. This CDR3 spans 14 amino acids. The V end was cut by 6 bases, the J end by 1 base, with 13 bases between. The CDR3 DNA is TGTGCCAGCAGCCTACCGTCTTGGTCCTACGAGCAGTACTTC. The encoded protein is CASSLPSWSYEQYF.

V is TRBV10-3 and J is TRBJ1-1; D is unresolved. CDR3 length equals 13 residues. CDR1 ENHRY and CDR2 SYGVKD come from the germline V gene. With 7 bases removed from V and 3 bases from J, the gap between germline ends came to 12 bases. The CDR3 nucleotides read TGTGCCATCAAAGCCGCGGACTACACTGAAGCTTTCTTT. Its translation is CAIKAADYTEAFF.

The CDR3 bases are TGTGCCAGCACCTTGAGCGGGCGCACCTACGAGCAGTACTTC. Protein product: CASTLSGRTYEQYF. This rearrangement joins TRBV7-2 to TRBJ2-7; perhaps TRBD2 as D (6 bases). Trimming stripped 7 bases from V and 2 bases from J, with 15 bases between. This CDR3 contains 14 residues. Germline-derived CDR1 and CDR2 are SGHTA and FQGNSA.

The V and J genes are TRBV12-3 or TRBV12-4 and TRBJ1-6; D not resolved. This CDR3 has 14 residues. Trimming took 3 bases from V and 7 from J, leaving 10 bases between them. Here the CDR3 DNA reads TGTGCCAGCAGTTTCGGAGCATCCAATTCACCCCTCCACTTT. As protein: CASSFGASNSPLHF.

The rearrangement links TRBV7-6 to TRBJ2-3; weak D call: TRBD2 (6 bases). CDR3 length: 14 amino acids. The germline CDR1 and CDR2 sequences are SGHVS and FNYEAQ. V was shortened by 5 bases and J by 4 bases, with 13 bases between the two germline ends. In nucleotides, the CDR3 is TGTGCCAGCAGCCCACAAGGCGGGGCAGATACGCAGTATTTT. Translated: CASSPQGGADTQYF.

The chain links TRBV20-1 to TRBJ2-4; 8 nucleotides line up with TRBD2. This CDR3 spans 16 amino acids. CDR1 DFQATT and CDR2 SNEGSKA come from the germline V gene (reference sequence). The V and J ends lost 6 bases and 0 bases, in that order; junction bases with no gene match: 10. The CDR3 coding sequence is TGCAGTGCCGTTCCGGGACTAGGAACAGCCAAAAACATTCAGTACTTC. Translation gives CSAVPGLGTAKNIQYF.

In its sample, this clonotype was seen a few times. In nucleotides, the CDR3 is TGCGCCAGCAGCTTGATGGGACTGGGACAGCCCCAGCATTTT. Translation gives CASSLMGLGQPQHF. The chain joins TRBV5-1 to TRBJ1-5; D is possibly TRBD1 (5 bases). In germline, CDR1 is SGHRS, CDR2 YFSETQ. CDR3 length equals 14 residues. Trimming pared 1 base from V and 7 bases from J, leaving 12 bases between.

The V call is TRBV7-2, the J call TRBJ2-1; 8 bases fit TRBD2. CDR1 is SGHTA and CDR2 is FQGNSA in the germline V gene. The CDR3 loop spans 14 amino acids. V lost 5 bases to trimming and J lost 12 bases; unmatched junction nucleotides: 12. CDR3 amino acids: CASSPGGVRTWQFF. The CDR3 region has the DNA TGTGCCAGCAGCCCGGGGGGGGTGCGGACCTGGCAGTTCTTC.

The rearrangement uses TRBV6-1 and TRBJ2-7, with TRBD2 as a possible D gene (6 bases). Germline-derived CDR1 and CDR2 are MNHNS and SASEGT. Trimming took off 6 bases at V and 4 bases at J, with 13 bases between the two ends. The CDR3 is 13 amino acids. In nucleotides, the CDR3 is TGTGCCAGCAGCCGTCTTAGCGGTTACGAGCAGTACTTC. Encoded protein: CASSRLSGYEQYF.

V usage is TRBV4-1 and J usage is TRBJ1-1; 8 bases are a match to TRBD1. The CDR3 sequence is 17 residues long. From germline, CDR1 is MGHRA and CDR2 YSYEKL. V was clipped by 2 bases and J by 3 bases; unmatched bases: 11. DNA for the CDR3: TGCGCCAGCAGCCAAACACTAGGACAGGGAGGGGACACTGAAGCTTTCTTT. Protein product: CASSQTLGQGGDTEAFF.

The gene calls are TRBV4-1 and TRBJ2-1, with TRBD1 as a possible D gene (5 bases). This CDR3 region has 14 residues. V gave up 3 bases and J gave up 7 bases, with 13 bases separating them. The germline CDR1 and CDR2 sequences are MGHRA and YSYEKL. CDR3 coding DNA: TGCGCCAGCAGCCATGGGCAGGGTGTTAATGAGCAGTTCTTC. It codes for CASSHGQGVNEQFF.

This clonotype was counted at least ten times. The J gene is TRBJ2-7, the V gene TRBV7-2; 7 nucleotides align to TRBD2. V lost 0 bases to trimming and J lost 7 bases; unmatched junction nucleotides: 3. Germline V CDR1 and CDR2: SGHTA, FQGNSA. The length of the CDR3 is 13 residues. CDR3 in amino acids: CASSLAWGGEQYF. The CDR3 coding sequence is TGTGCCAGCAGCTTAGCCTGGGGGGGAGAGCAGTACTTC.

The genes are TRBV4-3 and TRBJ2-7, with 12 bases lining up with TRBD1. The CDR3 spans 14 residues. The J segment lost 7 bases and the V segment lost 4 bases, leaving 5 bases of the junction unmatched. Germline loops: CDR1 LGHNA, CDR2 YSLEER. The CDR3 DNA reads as TGCGCCAGCAGCCCGGGACAGGGGGCGAAAGAGCAGTACTTC. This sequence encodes CASSPGQGAKEQYF.

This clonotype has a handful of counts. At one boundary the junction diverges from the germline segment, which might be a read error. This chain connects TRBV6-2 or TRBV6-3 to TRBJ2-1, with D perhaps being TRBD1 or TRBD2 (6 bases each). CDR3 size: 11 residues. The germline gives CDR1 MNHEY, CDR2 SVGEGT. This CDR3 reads CASSLGGPSVF. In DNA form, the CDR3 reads TGTGCCAGCAGCCTCGGGGGCCCCTCGGTCTTC.

The CDR3 DNA reads TGTGCCAGCAGCCCATATAGCGGGGGAGGTTTTGGGCCCGGGGAGCTGTTTTTT. Its protein product is CASSPYSGGGFGPGELFF. The chain couples TRBV4-2 to TRBJ2-2; TRBD2 matches at 9 bases. V shed 4 bases and J 6 bases; nucleotides not matched to a gene: 15. This CDR3 comprises 18 residues. Germline V CDR1 and CDR2: LGHNA, YNFKEQ.

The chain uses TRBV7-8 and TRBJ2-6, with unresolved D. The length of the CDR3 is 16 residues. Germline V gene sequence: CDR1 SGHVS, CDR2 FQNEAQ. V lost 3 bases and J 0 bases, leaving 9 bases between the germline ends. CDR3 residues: CASSLGSHSGANVLTF. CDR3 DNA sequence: TGTGCCAGCAGCTTGGGCTCCCACTCTGGGGCCAACGTCCTGACTTTC.

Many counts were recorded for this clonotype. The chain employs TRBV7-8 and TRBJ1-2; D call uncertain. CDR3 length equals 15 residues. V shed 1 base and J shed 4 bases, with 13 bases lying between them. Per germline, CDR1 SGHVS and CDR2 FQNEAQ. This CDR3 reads CASSLGLGRTYGYTF. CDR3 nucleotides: TGTGCCAGCAGCTTAGGGCTGGGGAGAACCTATGGCTACACCTTC. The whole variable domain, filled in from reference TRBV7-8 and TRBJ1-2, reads GAGVSQSPRYKVAKRGQDVALRCDPISGHVSLFWYQQALGQGPEFLTYFQNEAQLDKSGLPSDRFFAERPEGSVSTLKIQRTQQEDSAVYLCASSLGLGRTYGYTFGSGTRLTVV.

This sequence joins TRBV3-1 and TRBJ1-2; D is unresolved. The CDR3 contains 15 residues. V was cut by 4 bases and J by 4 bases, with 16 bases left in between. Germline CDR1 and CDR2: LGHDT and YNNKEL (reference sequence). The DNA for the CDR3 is TGTGCCAGCAGCCGAGGAGGGCGGCGCGGCTATGGCTACACCTTC. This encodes CASSRGGRRGYGYTF.

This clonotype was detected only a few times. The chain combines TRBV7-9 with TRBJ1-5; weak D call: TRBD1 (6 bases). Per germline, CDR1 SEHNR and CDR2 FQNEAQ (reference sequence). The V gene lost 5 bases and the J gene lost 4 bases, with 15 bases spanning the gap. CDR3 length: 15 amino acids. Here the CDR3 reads CASSAGIQGNQPQHF. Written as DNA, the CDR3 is TGTGCCAGCAGCGCAGGCATTCAGGGGAATCAGCCCCAGCATTTT.

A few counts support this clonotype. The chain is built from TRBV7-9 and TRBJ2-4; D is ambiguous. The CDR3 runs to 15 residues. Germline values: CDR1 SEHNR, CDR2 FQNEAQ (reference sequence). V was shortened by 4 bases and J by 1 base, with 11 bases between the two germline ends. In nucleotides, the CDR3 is TGTGCCAGCAGCTCATGGGGTGAGGCCAAAAACATTCAGTACTTC. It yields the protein CASSSWGEAKNIQYF. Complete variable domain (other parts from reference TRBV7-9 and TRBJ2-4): DTGVSQNPRHKITKRGQNVTFRCDPISEHNRLYWYRQTLGQGPEFLTYFQNEAQLEKSRLLSDRFSAERPKGSFSTLEIQRTEQGDSAMYLCASSSWGEAKNIQYFGAGTRLSVL.